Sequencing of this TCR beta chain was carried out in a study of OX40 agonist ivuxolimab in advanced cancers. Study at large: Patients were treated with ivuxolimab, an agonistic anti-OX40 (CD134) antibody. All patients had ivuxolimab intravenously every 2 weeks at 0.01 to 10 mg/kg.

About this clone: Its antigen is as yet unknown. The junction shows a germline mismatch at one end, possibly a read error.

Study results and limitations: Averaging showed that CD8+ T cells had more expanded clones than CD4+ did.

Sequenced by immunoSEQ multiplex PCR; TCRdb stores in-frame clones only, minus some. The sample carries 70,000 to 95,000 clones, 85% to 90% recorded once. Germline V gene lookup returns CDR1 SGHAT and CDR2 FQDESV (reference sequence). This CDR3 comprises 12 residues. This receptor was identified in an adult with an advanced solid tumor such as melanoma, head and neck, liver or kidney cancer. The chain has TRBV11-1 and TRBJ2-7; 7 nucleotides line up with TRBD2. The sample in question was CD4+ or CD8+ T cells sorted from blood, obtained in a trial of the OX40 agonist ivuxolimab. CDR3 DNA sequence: TGTGCCAGCAGCTTACGGGACTACAAGCAGTACTTC. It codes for CASSLRDYKQYF.